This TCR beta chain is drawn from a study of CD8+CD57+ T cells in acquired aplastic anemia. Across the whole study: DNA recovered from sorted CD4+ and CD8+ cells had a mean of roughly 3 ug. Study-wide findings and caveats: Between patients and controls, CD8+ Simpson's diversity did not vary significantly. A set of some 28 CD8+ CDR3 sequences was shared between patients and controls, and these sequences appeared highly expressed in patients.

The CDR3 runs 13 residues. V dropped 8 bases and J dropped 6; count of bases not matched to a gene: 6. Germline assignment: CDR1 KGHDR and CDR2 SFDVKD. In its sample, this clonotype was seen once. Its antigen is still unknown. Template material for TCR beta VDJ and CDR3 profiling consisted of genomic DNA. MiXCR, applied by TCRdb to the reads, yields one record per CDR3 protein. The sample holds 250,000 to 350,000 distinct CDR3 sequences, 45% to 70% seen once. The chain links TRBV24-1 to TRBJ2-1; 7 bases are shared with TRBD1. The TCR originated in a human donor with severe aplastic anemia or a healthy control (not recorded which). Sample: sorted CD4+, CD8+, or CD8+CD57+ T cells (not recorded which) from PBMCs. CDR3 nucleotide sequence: TGTGCCACCACAGGACAGGTTTCCAATGAGCAGTTCTTC. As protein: CATTGQVSNEQFF.